The clone carrying this T cell receptor (beta chain) was recorded only once. A read error may be the cause here, since a much bigger clone is one base away. The data were obtained in a study of spatial heterogeneity in lung cancer. Study background: Available follow-up PBMC samples were sequenced, at a median of around two years post-resection.

Documented time point: blood at routine non-recurrence follow-up after resection. The input material, whole RNA from tumor, nontumor lung or frozen PBMC, was sequenced unsorted. The germline V and J ends were trimmed by 6 bases and 10 bases, with 15 bases remaining between them. Germline CDR1 MNHEY, CDR2 SVGEGT. The CDR3 is made up of 13 amino acids. TCRdb passed the 5' RACE reads through MiXCR, listing each CDR3 protein once. Among 95,000 to 130,000 distinct CDR3 sequences listed, less than 15% were seen once. This TCR came from a male donor with early-stage non-small cell lung cancer. Here the sequenced sample was PBMCs, taken at follow-up. This chain connects TRBV6-2 or TRBV6-3 to TRBJ1-4, with D unresolved. CDR3 nucleotide sequence: TGTGCCAGCAGCTTACAGCGACCTGGAAAACTGTTTTTT. Encoded protein: CASSLQRPGKLFF.